This TCR beta chain was obtained from a study of PD-1 blockade in classical Hodgkin lymphoma. Regarding the study as a whole: Patients were excluded if nivolumab began under 1 year after ASCT (the autologous transplant). Complete responders had baseline diversity similar to newly diagnosed patients. A reduction in baseline TCR diversity was reportedly seen in newly diagnosed patients relative to healthy donors.

The time point: cycle 4 day 1 (C4D1), after more than five weeks of nivolumab. All trial patients relapsed after autologous stem cell transplantation. Complete response, partial response or progressive disease were the best responses. Germline-derived CDR1 and CDR2 are SEHNR and FQNEAQ (reference sequence). The CDR3 totals 14 residues. V dropped 6 bases and J dropped 10 bases, with 21 bases sitting between them. Details on this clone: The antigen is not known.

The table came from immunoSEQ multiplex PCR; TCRdb's copy has only in-frame clones and leaves some out. The data hold 100,000 or so clones, with approximately 89% observed a single time. Sequencing was performed on peripheral blood mononuclear cells (PBMCs), taken before the fourth cycle of nivolumab. This TCR was sampled from a human donor with classical Hodgkin lymphoma. The chain carries TRBV7-9 and TRBJ1-2; D remains unclear. The CDR3 DNA reads as TGTGCCAGCAGTTCCTCTCCGGGCCCCCCTTTCTACACCTTC. Its protein is CASSSSPGPPFYTF.